The sequence of this T cell receptor (beta chain) was determined in a study of cytomegalovirus exposure and HLA in healthy donors. There were likely unrecorded immune exposures, though donors were nominally healthy when sampled. Primers included in the PCR were 60 Vbeta and 13 Jbeta primers. Clones were read by immunoSEQ multiplex PCR, and TCRdb kept only the in-frame ones, dropping some. The sample carries around 130,000 clones, around four fifths recorded once. This clone has just a few counts. Germline values: CDR1 SGHRS, CDR2 YFSETQ. V was trimmed by 3 bases and J by 0 bases, leaving 15 bases between them. The CDR3 sequence is 16 residues long.

J is TRBJ1-2 and V is TRBV5-1, with a possible D match to TRBD1 (5 bases). The TCR originated in a boy under 10 years old in good health and CMV-seronegative. The sequencing input was PBMCs. The CDR3 DNA is TGCGCCAGCAGCTCCTTGACAGTGCCTACTAACTATGGCTACACCTTC. It codes for CASSSLTVPTNYGYTF.